This TCR beta chain was documented in a study of blood T cell repertoires in COVID-19. Looking at the study overall: T cells, B-cell-depleted T cells, or PBMCs supplied cDNA or gDNA.

Assay: immunoSEQ multiplex PCR; the TCRdb copy retains only in-frame clones and omits some. The sample has 150,000 to 200,000 clones, about four fifths seen once. Enrollment of patients from Seattle took place during active infection, with longitudinal follow-up. The CDR3 is 16 residues long. Trimming took off 3 bases at V and 4 bases at J, with 16 bases between the two ends. Germline assignment: CDR1 SGHTA and CDR2 FQGNSA. Sequenced: peripheral blood. This TCR was recovered from a woman in her 70s with COVID-19, enrolled during active disease. V gene TRBV7-2 combines with J gene TRBJ2-1; D is unclear. The CDR3 coding sequence is TGTGCCAGCAGCTTCCAGACAAGTTTTACTTACAATGAGCAGTTCTTC. It is translated as CASSFQTSFTYNEQFF.